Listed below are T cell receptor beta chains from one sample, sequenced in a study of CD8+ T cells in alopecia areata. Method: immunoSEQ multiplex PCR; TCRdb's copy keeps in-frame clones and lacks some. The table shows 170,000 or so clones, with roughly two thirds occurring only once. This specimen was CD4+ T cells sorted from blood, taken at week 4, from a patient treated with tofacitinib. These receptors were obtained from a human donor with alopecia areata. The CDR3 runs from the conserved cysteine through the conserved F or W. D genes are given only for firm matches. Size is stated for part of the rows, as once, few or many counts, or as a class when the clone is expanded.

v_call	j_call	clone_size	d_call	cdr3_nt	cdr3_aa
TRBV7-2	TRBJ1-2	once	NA	TGTGCCAGCAGCTCGACAGCCACTATGGGGGGCACCTTC	CASSSTATMGGTF
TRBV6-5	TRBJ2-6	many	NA	TGTGCCAGCAGTTACGGGCAGGGCTCTGGGGCCAACGTCCTGACTTTC	CASSYGQGSGANVLTF
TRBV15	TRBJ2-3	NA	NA	TGTGCCACCAGCTTCCAGACAGATACGCAGTATTTT	CATSFQTDTQYF
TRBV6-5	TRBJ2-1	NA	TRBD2	TGTGCCAGCAGCTTTACTAGCGGGGGGGCCAATGAGCAGTTCTTC	CASSFTSGGANEQFF
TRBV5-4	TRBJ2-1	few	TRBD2	TGTGCCAGCAGAAGGACTAGCGGGGAGGTCAATGAGCAGTTCTTC	CASRRTSGEVNEQFF
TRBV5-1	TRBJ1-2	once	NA	TGCGCCAGCAGCTTCCTGGACAGTAACTATGGCTACACCTTC	CASSFLDSNYGYTF
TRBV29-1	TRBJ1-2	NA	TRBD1	TGCAGCGTTGAAGGGACAGGGAACTATGGCTACACCTTC	CSVEGTGNYGYTF
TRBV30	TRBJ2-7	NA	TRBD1	TGTGCCTGGAATCTTGATTACAGGGGCAACGAGCAGTACTTC	CAWNLDYRGNEQYF
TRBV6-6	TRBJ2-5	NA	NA	TGTGCCAGCAGTTCTGGGACACCCCGGACCCAGTACTTC	CASSSGTPRTQYF
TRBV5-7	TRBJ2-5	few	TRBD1	TGTGCCAGCAGCTGCACAGGGGGTGAGACCCAGTACTTC	CASSCTGGETQYF
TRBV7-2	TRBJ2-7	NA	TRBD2	TGTGCCAGCAGCCGGCTGGGGGGGGTTAGCTCCTACGAGCAGTACTTC	CASSRLGGVSSYEQYF
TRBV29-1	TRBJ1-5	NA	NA	TGCAGCGTCGGCTTGGGAGATCAGCCCCAGCATTTT	CSVGLGDQPQHF
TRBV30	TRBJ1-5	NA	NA	TGTGCCTGGAGTGCCGAGGGGCAGCCCCAGCATTTT	CAWSAEGQPQHF
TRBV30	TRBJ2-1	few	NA	TGTGCCTGGAGTGTACTGAGACGGGGTAACAATGAGCAGTTCTTC	CAWSVLRRGNNEQFF
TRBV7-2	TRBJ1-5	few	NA	TGTGCCAGCAGCTTCACTAGCAATCAGCCCCAGCATTTT	CASSFTSNQPQHF
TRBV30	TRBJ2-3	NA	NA	TGTGCCTGGAGTGTTGGCAGGAGCACAGATACGCAGTATTTT	CAWSVGRSTDTQYF
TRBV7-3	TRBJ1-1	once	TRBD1	TGTGCCAGCAGCAGGACAGGGGGTCACGCTGAAGCTTTCTTT	CASSRTGGHAEAFF
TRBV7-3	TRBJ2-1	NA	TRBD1	TGTGCCAGCAGCCCCCATTTGGGACAGGCGAATGAGCAGTTCTTC	CASSPHLGQANEQFF
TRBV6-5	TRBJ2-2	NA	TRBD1	TGTGCCAGCAGACTGACAGGGGCCGCAGGGGAGCTGTTTTTT	CASRLTGAAGELFF
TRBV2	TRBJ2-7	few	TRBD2	TGTGCCAGCAGGGAGACTAGCGGGGGTTCCTACGAGCAGTACTTC	CASRETSGGSYEQYF
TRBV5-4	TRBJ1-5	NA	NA	TGTGCCAGCAGCAGGGAGGGTCAGCCCCAGCATTTT	CASSREGQPQHF
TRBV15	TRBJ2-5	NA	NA	TGTGCCACCAGCAGAGATCGGGCCCAAGAGACCCAGTACTTC	CATSRDRAQETQYF
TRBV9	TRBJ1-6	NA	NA	TGTGCCAGCAGCTCCGAGACAGCTAATTCACCCCTCCACTTT	CASSSETANSPLHF
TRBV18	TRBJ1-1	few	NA	TGTGCCAGCTCACAAGGGCAGAACACTGAAGCTTTCTTT	CASSQGQNTEAFF
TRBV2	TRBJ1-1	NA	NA	TGTGCCAGCAGTTTCTCAGCGGTCGAAGCTTTCTTT	CASSFSAVEAFF
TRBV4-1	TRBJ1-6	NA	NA	TGCGCCAGCAGCCAAGAGCGTCAGTATAATTCACCCCTCCACTTT	CASSQERQYNSPLHF
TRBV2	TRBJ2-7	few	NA	TGTGCCAGCAGTGAAGGGTTAGCCTACGAGCAGTACTTC	CASSEGLAYEQYF
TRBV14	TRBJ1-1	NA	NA	TGTGCCAGCAGCCTCAGGGGATGGGACGCTTTTACTGAAGCTTTCTTT	CASSLRGWDAFTEAFF
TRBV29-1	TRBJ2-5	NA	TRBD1	TGCAGCACCTGGGACAGGGAAGAGACCCAGTACTTC	CSTWDREETQYF
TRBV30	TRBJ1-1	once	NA	TGTGCCTGGAGTGTCCCTCGGGCAGGGATGTTTATGGAAGCTTTCTTT	CAWSVPRAGMFMEAFF
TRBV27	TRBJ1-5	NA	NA	TGTGCCAGCAGTTCCCGGGACAGCAATCAGCCCCAGCATTTT	CASSSRDSNQPQHF
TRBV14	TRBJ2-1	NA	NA	TGTGCCAGCAGCCAGATAGCCGACAATGAGCAGTTCTTC	CASSQIADNEQFF
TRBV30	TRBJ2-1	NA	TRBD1	TGTGCCTGGAGTGAACAGGGGGCGCGGAATGAGCAGTTCTTC	CAWSEQGARNEQFF
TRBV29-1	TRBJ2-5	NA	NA	TGCAGCGTTGTGCCCCATGGGGGCAGAGAAGAGACCCAGTACTTC	CSVVPHGGREETQYF
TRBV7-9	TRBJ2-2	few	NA	TGTGCCAGCAGCTTAGGAACGTCTTACGCCGGGGAGCTGTTTTTT	CASSLGTSYAGELFF
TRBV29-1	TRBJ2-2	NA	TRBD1	TGCAGCGTTGAAGGGTTGGGACAGGGGTTCACCGGGGAGCTGTTTTTT	CSVEGLGQGFTGELFF
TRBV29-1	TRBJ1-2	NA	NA	TGCAGCGTTGGCGGGACGGTCTATGGCTACACCTTC	CSVGGTVYGYTF
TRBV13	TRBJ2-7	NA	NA	TGTGCCAGCGGGAGGACAGGACTACTTGAGCAGTACTTC	CASGRTGLLEQYF
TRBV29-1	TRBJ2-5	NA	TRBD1	TGCAGCGTTGGACCAGGGGGCGAAGAGACCCAGTACTTC	CSVGPGGEETQYF
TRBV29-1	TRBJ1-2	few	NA	TGCAGCGTTGGACTAGGAACCTATGGCTACACCTTC	CSVGLGTYGYTF